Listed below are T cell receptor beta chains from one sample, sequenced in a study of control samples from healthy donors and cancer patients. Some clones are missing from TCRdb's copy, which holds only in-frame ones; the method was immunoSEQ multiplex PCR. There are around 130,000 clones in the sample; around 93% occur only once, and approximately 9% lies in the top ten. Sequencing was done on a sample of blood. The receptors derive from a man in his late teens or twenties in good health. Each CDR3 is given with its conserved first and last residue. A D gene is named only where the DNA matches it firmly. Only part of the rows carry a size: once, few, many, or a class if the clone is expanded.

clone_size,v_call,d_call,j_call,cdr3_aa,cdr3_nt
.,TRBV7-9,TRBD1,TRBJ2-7,CASSQAGTGNPYEQYF,TGTGCCAGCAGCCAAGCCGGGACAGGGAACCCCTACGAGCAGTACTTC
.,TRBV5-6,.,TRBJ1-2,CASSFYRHGGPYGYTF,TGTGCCAGCAGCTTTTATCGTCATGGCGGTCCCTATGGCTACACCTTC
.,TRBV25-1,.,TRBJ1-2,CASSELNRYYGYTF,TGTGCCAGCAGTGAATTAAACCGATACTATGGCTACACCTTC
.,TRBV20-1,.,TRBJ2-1,CSASYGASEQFF,TGCAGTGCTAGTTACGGGGCAAGTGAGCAGTTCTTC
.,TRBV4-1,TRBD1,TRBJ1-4,CASSQERTGGRKLFF,TGCGCCAGCAGCCAAGAAAGGACAGGGGGCCGAAAACTGTTTTTT
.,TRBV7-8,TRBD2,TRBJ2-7,CASSLLGGEGSYEQYF,TGTGCCAGCAGCTTACTCGGCGGGGAGGGCTCCTACGAGCAGTACTTC
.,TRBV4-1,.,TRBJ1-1,CASRTKEGNLNTEAFF,TGCGCCAGCAGGACCAAGGAGGGGAATCTGAACACTGAAGCTTTCTTT
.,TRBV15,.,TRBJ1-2,CATSRDRYRDYGYTF,TGTGCCACCAGCAGAGATAGGTACAGGGACTATGGCTACACCTTC
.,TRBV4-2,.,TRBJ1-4,CASSPSLLATNEKLFF,TGTGCCAGCAGCCCGAGTTTGTTAGCAACTAATGAAAAACTGTTTTTT
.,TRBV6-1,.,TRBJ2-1,CASSEARGSYNEQFF,TGTGCCAGCAGTGAGGCCAGGGGCTCCTACAATGAGCAGTTCTTC
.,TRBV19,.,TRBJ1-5,CASSIKGGNQPQHF,TGTGCCAGTAGTATTAAGGGGGGGAATCAGCCCCAGCATTTT
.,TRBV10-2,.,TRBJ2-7,CASSGQAIIYEQYF,TGCGCCAGCAGTGGACAGGCGATTATCTACGAGCAGTACTTC
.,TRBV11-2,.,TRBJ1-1,CASSLSRGVNTEAFF,TGTGCCAGCAGCCTCTCGAGAGGGGTGAACACTGAAGCTTTCTTT
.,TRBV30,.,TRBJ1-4,CAWAWGATNEKLFF,TGTGCCTGGGCCTGGGGGGCAACTAATGAAAAACTGTTTTTT
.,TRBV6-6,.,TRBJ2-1,CASLAGTSEQFF,TGTGCCAGCCTCGCAGGAACCAGTGAGCAGTTCTTC
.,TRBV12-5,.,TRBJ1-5,CASGLGQVSNQPQHF,TGTGCTAGTGGTTTGGGACAGGTTAGCAATCAGCCCCAGCATTTT
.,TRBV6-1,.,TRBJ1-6,CASSEASPLISPLHF,TGTGCCAGCAGCGAAGCGAGCCCGCTTATTTCACCCCTCCACTTT
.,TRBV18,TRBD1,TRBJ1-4,CASSTDRIGEKLFF,TGTGCCAGCTCAACGGACAGGATCGGGGAAAAACTGTTTTTT
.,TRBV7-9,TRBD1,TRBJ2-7,CASSSTPGQGRHQYF,TGTGCCAGCAGCAGCACACCCGGACAGGGGCGCCATCAGTACTTC
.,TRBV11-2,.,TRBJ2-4,CASSPRRGGVSKNIQYF,TGTGCCAGCAGCCCGCGCAGGGGCGGAGTGTCCAAAAACATTCAGTACTTC
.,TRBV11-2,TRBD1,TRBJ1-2,CASSWRQGGYGYTF,TGTGCCAGCAGCTGGCGACAGGGAGGCTATGGCTACACCTTC
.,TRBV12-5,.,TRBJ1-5,CASGSGNQPQHF,TGTGCTAGTGGTTCCGGGAATCAGCCCCAGCATTTT
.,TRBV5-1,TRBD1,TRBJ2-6,CASSSGQAGANVLTF,TGCGCCAGCAGCTCCGGACAGGCTGGGGCCAACGTCCTGACTTTC
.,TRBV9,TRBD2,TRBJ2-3,CASSVGVAGAFTDTQYF,TGTGCCAGCAGCGTAGGGGTAGCGGGGGCCTTCACAGATACGCAGTATTTT
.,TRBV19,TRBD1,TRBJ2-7,CASSMDRGSYEQYF,TGTGCCAGTAGTATGGACAGGGGATCCTACGAGCAGTACTTC
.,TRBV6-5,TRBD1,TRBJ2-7,CASSYNAGGDEQYF,TGTGCCAGCAGTTATAACGCAGGGGGAGACGAGCAGTACTTC
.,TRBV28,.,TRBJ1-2,CASSLFVGQSIYGYTF,TGTGCCAGCAGTTTATTCGTAGGACAGTCAATCTATGGCTACACCTTC
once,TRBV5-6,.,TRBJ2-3,CASSRRDSTDTQYF,TGTGCCAGCAGTCGTAGGGATAGCACAGATACGCAGTATTTT
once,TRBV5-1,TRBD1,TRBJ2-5,CASSSDRYQETQYF,TGCGCCAGCAGCTCGGACAGGTATCAAGAGACCCAGTACTTC
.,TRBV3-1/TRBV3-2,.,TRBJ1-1,CASSPRGLEAFF,TGTGCCAGCAGCCCCAGGGGACTAGAAGCTTTCTTT
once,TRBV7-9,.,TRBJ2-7,CASSLARGSPLTYEQYF,TGTGCCAGCAGCTTAGCGCGTGGCAGTCCTCTTACCTACGAGCAGTACTTC
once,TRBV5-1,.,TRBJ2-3,CASSARLGLSTDTQYF,TGCGCCAGCAGCGCACGCCTAGGACTTAGCACAGATACGCAGTATTTT
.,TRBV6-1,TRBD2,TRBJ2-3,CASSAMRGGVLGDTQYF,TGTGCCAGCAGTGCCATGCGGGGGGGCGTTTTGGGAGATACGCAGTATTTT
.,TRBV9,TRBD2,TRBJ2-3,CASSVASGRTDTQYF,TGTGCCAGCAGCGTCGCTAGCGGACGCACAGATACGCAGTATTTT
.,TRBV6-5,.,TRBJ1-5,CASKSGFNQPQHF,TGTGCCAGCAAGTCTGGGTTCAATCAGCCCCAGCATTTT
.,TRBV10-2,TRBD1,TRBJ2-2,CASRQGQGATGELFF,TGCGCCAGCAGACAAGGACAGGGGGCTACCGGGGAGCTGTTTTTT
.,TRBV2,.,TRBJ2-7,CASSLGPPGYYEQYF,TGTGCCAGCAGTCTCGGGCCCCCGGGTTACTACGAGCAGTACTTC
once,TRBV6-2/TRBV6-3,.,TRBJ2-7,CASSMDINEQYF,TGTGCCAGCAGTATGGACATCAACGAGCAGTACTTC
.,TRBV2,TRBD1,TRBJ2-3,CASSRTGIRDTQYF,TGTGCCAGCAGCAGGACAGGGATAAGAGATACGCAGTATTTT
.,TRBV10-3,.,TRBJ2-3,CAISAKGRPDTQYF,TGTGCCATCAGTGCGAAGGGGCGCCCCGATACGCAGTATTTT
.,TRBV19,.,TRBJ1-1,CASSKAGPAFF,TGTGCCAGTAGTAAGGCGGGGCCAGCTTTCTTT
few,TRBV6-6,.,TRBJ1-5,CASRPDVNQPQHF,TGTGCCAGCAGACCCGACGTCAATCAGCCCCAGCATTTT
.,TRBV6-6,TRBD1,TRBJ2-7,CASSDTGTGGYEQYF,TGTGCCAGCAGTGACACCGGGACAGGGGGCTACGAGCAGTACTTC
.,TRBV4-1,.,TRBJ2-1,CASSQVGGGPHEQFF,TGCGCCAGCAGCCAAGTGGGGGGAGGACCTCATGAGCAGTTCTTC
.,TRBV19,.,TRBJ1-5,CASRGYSNQPQHF,TGTGCCAGTCGGGGATATAGCAATCAGCCCCAGCATTTT
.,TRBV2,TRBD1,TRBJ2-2,CASSGDRGGELFF,TGTGCCAGCAGCGGAGACAGGGGCGGGGAGCTGTTTTTT
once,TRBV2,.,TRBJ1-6,CASSEEGGADSPLHF,TGTGCCAGCAGTGAAGAAGGGGGGGCTGATTCACCCCTCCACTTT
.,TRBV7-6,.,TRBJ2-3,CASSLLGGRTSTDTQYF,TGTGCCAGCAGCTTACTAGGCGGGCGTACTAGCACAGATACGCAGTATTTT
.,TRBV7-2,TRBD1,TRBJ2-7,CASSKWDRAYEQYF,TGTGCCAGCAGCAAATGGGACAGAGCCTACGAGCAGTACTTC
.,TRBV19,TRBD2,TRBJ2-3,CASSRTSGGATTDTQYF,TGTGCCAGTAGTCGGACTAGCGGGGGGGCAACCACAGATACGCAGTATTTT
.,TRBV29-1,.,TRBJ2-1,CIPKGPSRPTFF,TGCATCCCGAAGGGGCCTAGCCGCCCCACGTTCTTC